This T cell receptor beta chain was retrieved from a study of T cells in Graves' hyperthyroidism and ophthalmopathy. Overall study results and limits: A model of 13 V-J pairs discriminated ophthalmopathy from stable hyperthyroidism. The majority of expanded thyroid clonotypes above 0.001 also appeared in blood.

CDR1 is DFQATT, CDR2 SNEGSKA, per germline (reference sequence). The CDR3 consists of 15 residues. Notes on this clonotype: Antigen: not known.

TCR beta CDR3 sequences were amplified from RNA transcripts. Carried out on the TCR CDR3, a first-round RT-PCR used the HTBI primer set. TCRdb reprocessed the multiplex PCR reads via MiXCR and lists one record per CDR3 protein. The sample lists 490,000 or so distinct CDR3 sequences; over 35% were seen once. Pregnant or lactating patients were excluded, as were those with uncontrolled infection or other autoimmune disease. Thyroid ultrasound and orbital computed tomography, with clinical symptoms and serum thyroxine and TRAb, informed diagnoses. This rearrangement joins TRBV20-1 to TRBJ2-1; 8 bases align to TRBD2. The TCR comes from an adult woman with Graves' disease, either hyperthyroidism or ophthalmopathy (not recorded which). Sequenced: peripheral blood or thyroid tissue (not recorded which). CDR3: CSRYGSSGTGYEQFF. Here the CDR3 DNA reads TGCAGCCGTTATGGTAGTAGCGGGACGGGCTATGAGCAGTTCTTC.